This T cell receptor beta chain was sequenced during a study of blood T cells in healthy people across ages. Notes on the study in general: Older individuals had lower TCR beta diversity per million T cells (the decline was roughly linear).

It was with a sample-barcoded 5' primer and a J-beta primer mix that a second PCR of roughly 7 to 12 cycles was run. One entry per CDR3 protein, called by TCRdb with MiXCR from the 5' RACE reads. The table includes about 2 million distinct CDR3 sequences, around half detected once. Turning to this clonotype: Its matching antigen is unknown.

With 0 bases clipped from V and 6 bases from J, the junction kept 10 bases outside the gene matches. The CDR3 is 17 amino acids. Germline V CDR1 and CDR2: SGHRS, YFSETQ. The receptor's source is a woman aged 40 to 50 in good health. Material for sequencing was blood. This sequence joins TRBV5-1 and TRBJ2-3; TRBD2 agrees at 10 bases. Here the CDR3 reads CASSLDSSGGPGDTQYF. CDR3 nucleotide sequence: TGCGCCAGCAGCTTGGATTCTAGCGGGGGACCCGGGGATACGCAGTATTTT.